The TCR beta chain under discussion was sequenced for a study of blood T cell repertoires in COVID-19. Background on the study: Samples representing acute and convalescent COVID-19 were sourced from the United States, Italy and Spain.

Original methodology: Reference gene primer amplification gave estimated nucleated cell counts. Assay used: immunoSEQ multiplex PCR; TCRdb lists only in-frame clones, some missing. From that table come the V and J calls and clone size; the DNA was used to work out D and trimming. The sample includes 60,000 to 100,000 clones, 85% to 90% of them seen just once. The CDR3 consists of 17 residues. Losses at the gene ends were 0 bases for V and 5 bases for J; bases not matched to a gene: 11. Germline V gene sequence: CDR1 SGDLS, CDR2 YYNGEE. This sequence was found in a man aged 50 to 60 with active COVID-19. The V call is TRBV9, the J call TRBJ2-5; the match to TRBD2 covers 9 bases. Sequenced: peripheral blood. CDR3 protein: CASSVGWAGGPRETQYF. CDR3 DNA: TGTGCCAGCAGCGTAGGATGGGCGGGGGGGCCCCGGGAGACCCAGTACTTC.